These 6 T cell receptor beta chains came from one sample sequenced in a study of blood T cell repertoires in COVID-19. Sequenced by immunoSEQ multiplex PCR; TCRdb stores in-frame clones only, minus some. The sample has roughly 73,000 clones, 85% to 90% seen once. Specimen: peripheral blood. These receptors were taken from a man aged 65 to 85 with active COVID-19.

This chain links TRBV5-1 with TRBJ1-1; 8 bases match TRBD1. This CDR3 region has 15 residues. The germline V gene encodes CDR1 SGHRS and CDR2 YFSETQ. J lost 11 bases, V lost 3 bases, and 15 bases had no gene match. The CDR3 nucleotides are TGCGCCAGCAGCTCCCGGGACAGGAGTCTTCGGGGGGCTTTCTTT. Translation: CASSSRDRSLRGAFF.

This clone was observed a handful of times. The CDR3 spells CASKAGTDYEQYF. The CDR3 region has the DNA TGTGCCAGCAAGGCCGGGACAGACTACGAGCAGTACTTC. The chain combines TRBV27 with TRBJ2-7; 7 bases agree with TRBD1. Per the germline V gene, CDR1 is MNHEY and CDR2 is SMNVEV (reference sequence). With 7 bases clipped from V and 3 bases from J, the junction kept 6 bases outside the gene matches. The CDR3 is made up of 13 amino acids.

CDR3 nucleotide sequence: TGTGCCAGCAGTGAAGTAAGGTCGGCTAGCGGGGAAGAGACCCAGTACTTC. Its translation is CASSEVRSASGEETQYF. The rearrangement joins TRBV6-1 to TRBJ2-5; TRBD2 matches at 9 bases. The germline V gene has CDR1 MNHNS and CDR2 SASEGT. The CDR3 is 17 residues long. The trim removed 1 base at V and 3 bases at J, leaving 9 bases unmatched.

Points on this clone: The germline gene is not matched at one end of the junction; a read error may be the cause. The gene calls are TRBV7-7 and TRBJ2-7; 10 positions agree with TRBD1. Looked up from germline, CDR1 is SSHAT and CDR2 is FNYEAQ (reference sequence). This CDR3 has 15 residues. CDR3 nucleotides: TGTGCTAGCAGCTTGTCCCCCGGACAGGGGGACGAGCAGTACTTC. Its protein is CASSLSPGQGDEQYF.

The J gene is TRBJ1-5, the V gene TRBV28; the match to TRBD1 covers 8 bases. This CDR3 has 13 amino acids. V lost 11 bases and J lost 2; bases outside the gene matches: 5. Germline CDR1 reads MDHEN; CDR2 reads SYDVKM. CDR3 DNA sequence: TGTGCCGCGATACAGGGGGGCAATCAGCCCCAGCATTTT. Translation: CAAIQGGNQPQHF. Looking up the rest from reference TRBV28 and TRBJ1-5 gives the full variable domain: DVKVTQSSRYLVKRTGEKVFLECVQDMDHENMFWYRQDPGLGLRLIYFSYDVKMKEKGDIPEGYSVSREKKERFSLILESASTNQTSMYLCAAIQGGNQPQHFGDGTRLSIL.

This sequence joins TRBV6-6 and TRBJ2-7; the D gene is possibly TRBD1 (5 bases). Germline lookup yields CDR1 MNHNY and CDR2 SVGAGI (reference sequence). Trimming pared 6 bases from V and 3 bases from J, leaving 9 bases between. The CDR3 spans 12 residues. The CDR3 here is CASSRTLYEQYF. Written as DNA, the CDR3 is TGTGCCAGCAGCCGGACACTCTACGAGCAGTACTTC.